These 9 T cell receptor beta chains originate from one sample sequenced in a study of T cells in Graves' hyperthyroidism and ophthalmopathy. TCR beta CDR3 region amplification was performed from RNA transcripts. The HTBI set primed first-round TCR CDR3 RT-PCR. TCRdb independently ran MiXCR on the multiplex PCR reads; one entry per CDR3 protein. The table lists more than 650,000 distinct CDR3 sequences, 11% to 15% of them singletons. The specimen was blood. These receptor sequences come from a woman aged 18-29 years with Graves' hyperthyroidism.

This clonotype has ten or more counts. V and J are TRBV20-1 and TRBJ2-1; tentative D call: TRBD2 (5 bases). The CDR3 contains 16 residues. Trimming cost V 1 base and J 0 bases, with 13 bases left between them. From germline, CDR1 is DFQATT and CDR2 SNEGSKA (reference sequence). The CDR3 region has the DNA TGCAGTGCTAGAGGGCGAGCGGTAAGCTCCTACAATGAGCAGTTCTTC. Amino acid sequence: CSARGRAVSSYNEQFF.

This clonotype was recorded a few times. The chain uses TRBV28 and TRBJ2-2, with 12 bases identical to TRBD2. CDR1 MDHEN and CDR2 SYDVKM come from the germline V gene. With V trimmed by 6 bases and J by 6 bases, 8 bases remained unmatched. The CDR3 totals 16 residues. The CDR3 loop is CASSPLAGGPSGELFF. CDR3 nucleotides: TGTGCCAGCAGCCCCCTAGCGGGAGGGCCTTCCGGGGAGCTGTTTTTT.

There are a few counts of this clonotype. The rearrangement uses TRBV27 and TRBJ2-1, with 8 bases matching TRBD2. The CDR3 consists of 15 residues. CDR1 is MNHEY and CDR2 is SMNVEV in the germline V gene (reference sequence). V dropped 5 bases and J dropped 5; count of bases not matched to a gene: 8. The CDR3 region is CASSHPGLVNNEQFF. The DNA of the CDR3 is TGTGCCAGCAGTCACCCGGGACTAGTCAACAATGAGCAGTTCTTC.

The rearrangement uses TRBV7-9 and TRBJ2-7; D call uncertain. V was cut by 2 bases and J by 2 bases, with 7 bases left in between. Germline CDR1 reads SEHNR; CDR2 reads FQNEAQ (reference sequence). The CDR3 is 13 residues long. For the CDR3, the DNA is TGTGCCAGCAGCTTAAGTATACCCTACGAGCAGTACTTC. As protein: CASSLSIPYEQYF.

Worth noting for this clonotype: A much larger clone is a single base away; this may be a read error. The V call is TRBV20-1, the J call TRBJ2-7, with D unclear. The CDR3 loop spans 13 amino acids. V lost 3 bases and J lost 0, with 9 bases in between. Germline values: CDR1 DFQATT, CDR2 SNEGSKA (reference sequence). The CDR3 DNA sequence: TGCAGTGCTAGGTACGGTCCCTCCTACGAGCAGTACTTC. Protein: CSARYGPSYEQYF.

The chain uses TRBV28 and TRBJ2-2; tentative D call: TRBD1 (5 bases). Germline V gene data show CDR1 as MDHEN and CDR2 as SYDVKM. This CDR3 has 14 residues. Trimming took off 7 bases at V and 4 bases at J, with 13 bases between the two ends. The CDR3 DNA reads TGTGCCAGCAACTCCCCGACAGTCACCGGGGAGCTGTTTTTT. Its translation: CASNSPTVTGELFF.

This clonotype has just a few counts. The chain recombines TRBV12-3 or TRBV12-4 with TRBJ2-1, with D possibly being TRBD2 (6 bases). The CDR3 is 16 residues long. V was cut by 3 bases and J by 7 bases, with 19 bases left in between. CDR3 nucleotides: TGTGCCAGCAGTTTTTCGGCGGGAACTCCATGGAATGAGCAGTTCTTC. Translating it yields CASSFSAGTPWNEQFF.

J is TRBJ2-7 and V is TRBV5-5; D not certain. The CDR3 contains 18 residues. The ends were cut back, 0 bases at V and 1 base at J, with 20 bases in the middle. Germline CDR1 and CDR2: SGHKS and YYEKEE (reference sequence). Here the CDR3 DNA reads TGTGCCAGCAGCTTGGCCAAACTGGTGTCGGTTTATTCCTACGAGCAGTACTTC. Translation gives CASSLAKLVSVYSYEQYF.

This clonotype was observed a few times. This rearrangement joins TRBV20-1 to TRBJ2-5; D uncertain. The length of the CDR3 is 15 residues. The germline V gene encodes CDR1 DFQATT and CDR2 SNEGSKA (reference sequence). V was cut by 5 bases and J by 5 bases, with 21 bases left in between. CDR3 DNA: TGCAGTGCTCCCTTGAGAGTATTCATTTTGGAGACCCAGTACTTC. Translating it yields CSAPLRVFILETQYF.